The 11 T cell receptor beta chains in this list originate from one sample, sequenced in a study of identical twins. MiXCR, run by TCRdb on the 5' RACE reads, gives a single entry per CDR3 protein. The sample gives 700,000 to 950,000 distinct CDR3 sequences, 9% to 15% of which show up once; 1.5% to 2% is in the top ten. This same sample was also part of a study on yellow fever vaccine responses in identical twins.

The specimen sequenced was PBMCs. Source of these receptors: a woman between 18 and 29 years old in good health.

The rearrangement links TRBV10-3 to TRBJ2-3; maybe TRBD2 (6 bases). V lost 0 bases, J lost 2 bases, and 12 bases lay in between. There are 16 residues in the CDR3. Germline CDR1 reads ENHRY; CDR2 reads SYGVKD. The CDR3 DNA reads TGTGCCATCAGTGAGTCAGGTGGACTATCCACAGATACGCAGTATTTT. This encodes CAISESGGLSTDTQYF.

The chain is built from TRBV19 and TRBJ2-4, with a tentative D call TRBD1 (6 bases). Germline V CDR1 and CDR2: LNHDA, SQIVND (reference sequence). V gave up 5 bases and J gave up 1 base, with 6 bases separating them. The CDR3 spans 13 residues. The CDR3: CASSGQAKNIQYF. The CDR3 bases are TGTGCCAGTAGTGGACAGGCCAAAAACATTCAGTACTTC. The whole variable domain, filled in from reference TRBV19 and TRBJ2-4, reads DGGITQSPKYLFRKEGQNVTLSCEQNLNHDAMYWYRQDPGQGLRLIYYSQIVNDFQKGDIAEGYSVSREKKESFPLTVTSAQKNPTAFYLCASSGQAKNIQYFGAGTRLSVL.

V gene TRBV11-2 combines with J gene TRBJ2-3; the match to TRBD2 covers 11 bases. The CDR3 totals 17 residues. The germline gives CDR1 SGHAT, CDR2 FQNNGV. V gave up 1 base and J gave up 2 bases; unmatched junction bases: 5. CDR3 sequence reads: CASSLGRLAGPTDTQYF. CDR3 nucleotide sequence: TGTGCCAGCAGCTTAGGAAGACTAGCGGGGCCCACAGATACGCAGTATTTT.

V gene TRBV28 combines with J gene TRBJ2-1; 7 nucleotides agree with TRBD2. After removal of 5 bases from V and 13 bases from J, the junction contained 8 bases not matched to a gene. Germline V gene data show CDR1 as MDHEN and CDR2 as SYDVKM. The CDR3 length is 12 residues. Here the CDR3 DNA reads TGTGCCAGCAGTCGGACTAGTCTATACCAGTTCTTC. This translates into CASSRTSLYQFF.

V usage is TRBV28 and J usage is TRBJ1-5, with 7 positions matching TRBD1. This CDR3 is built from 15 residues. Per germline, CDR1 MDHEN and CDR2 SYDVKM. The J segment lost 0 bases and the V segment lost 6 bases, leaving 5 bases of the junction unmatched. The CDR3 loop reads CASRLTGYSNQPQHF. The CDR3 DNA is TGTGCCAGCAGGTTGACAGGGTATAGCAATCAGCCCCAGCATTTT.

V and J are TRBV12-3 or TRBV12-4 and TRBJ2-1; D is ambiguous. Trimming removed 6 bases from V and 6 bases from J, with 21 bases in between. The CDR3 totals 16 residues. CDR3 loop: CASSLWVGLLGNEQFF. The CDR3 coding sequence is TGTGCCAGCAGCCTGTGGGTAGGGCTTTTGGGCAATGAGCAGTTCTTC.

Only a few counts were recorded for this clonotype. V is TRBV9 and J is TRBJ2-5; D possibly corresponds to TRBD2 (6 bases). Trimming took off 0 bases at V and 2 bases at J, with 8 bases between the two ends. Per the germline V gene, CDR1 is SGDLS and CDR2 is YYNGEE. The CDR3 spans 14 residues. The CDR3 sequence: CASSVAEGQETQYF. In nucleotides, the CDR3 is TGTGCCAGCAGCGTAGCGGAGGGACAAGAGACCCAGTACTTC.

This clonotype was counted between two and nine times. The gene calls are TRBV7-2 and TRBJ2-1; 9 nucleotides align to TRBD2. This CDR3 comprises 14 residues. With V trimmed by 1 base and J by 10 bases, 5 bases remained unmatched. Germline V gene lookup returns CDR1 SGHTA and CDR2 FQGNSA. The CDR3 DNA reads as TGTGCCAGCAGCTTAGTAAGGCTAGCGGGGGAGCAGTTCTTC. Its translation is CASSLVRLAGEQFF.

This clonotype was seen only a few times. In nucleotides, the CDR3 is TGTGCCAGCAGTTACGCCGGGAGCTCGCCCACAGATACGCAGTATTTT. Its translation is CASSYAGSSPTDTQYF. The rearrangement links TRBV6-2 or TRBV6-3 to TRBJ2-3; D may be TRBD2 (6 bases). CDR3 length: 16 residues. Trimming took 2 bases from V and 2 from J, leaving 14 bases between them. CDR1 is MNHEY, CDR2 SVGEGT, per germline.

The chain's CDR3 is CASLADHNEQFF. CDR3 in DNA: TGTGCCAGCCTAGCGGATCACAATGAGCAGTTCTTC. The chain links TRBV12-3 or TRBV12-4 to TRBJ2-1, with 7 bases lining up with TRBD2. V was clipped by 8 bases and J by 5 bases; unmatched bases: 3. The CDR3 contains 12 residues.

The V call is TRBV20-1, the J call TRBJ1-5, with D possibly TRBD1 on 5 matching bases. V was trimmed by 0 bases and J by 2 bases, leaving 11 bases between them. Germline CDR1 DFQATT, CDR2 SNEGSKA (reference sequence). The CDR3 sequence is 15 residues long. In DNA form, the CDR3 reads TGCAGTGCTAGAGATACCGGGGGTGGCAATCAGCCCCAGCATTTT. It translates to CSARDTGGGNQPQHF.